Below are 25 T cell receptor beta chains sequenced from a single sample in a study of CD8 T cells in Susac syndrome. With random hexamers, about 0.5 to 1 ug RNA was reverse transcribed. MiXCR, applied by TCRdb to the immunoSEQ multiplex PCR reads, yields one record per CDR3 protein. The table includes approximately 300,000 distinct CDR3 sequences, around nine tenths detected once. The material sequenced was CD8+ T cells from PBMCs. Source of these receptors: a human donor with multiple sclerosis.

This chain links TRBV20-1 with TRBJ1-2; D possibly corresponds to TRBD1 (5 bases). Germline CDR1 is DFQATT and CDR2 is SNEGSKA (reference sequence). This CDR3 has 11 residues. The V end was cut by 4 bases, the J end by 3 bases, with 6 bases between. The CDR3 loop is CSAMGDYGYTF. The CDR3 DNA reads TGCAGTGCTATGGGGGACTATGGCTACACCTTC.

The rearrangement uses TRBV6-2 or TRBV6-3 and TRBJ2-2; the D call may be TRBD1 or TRBD2 (5 bases each). V gave up 7 bases and J gave up 4 bases, with 16 bases separating them. The germline V gene has CDR1 MNHEY and CDR2 SVGEGT. The CDR3 is made up of 15 amino acids. CDR3 DNA: TGTGCCAGCACCGGGACCGCGGGTGGCACCGGGGAGCTGTTTTTT. It encodes CASTGTAGGTGELFF.

This clonotype occurred once. The chain joins TRBV28 to TRBJ2-1; 9 positions match TRBD2. This CDR3 spans 17 amino acids. The V and J ends lost 5 bases and 0 bases, in that order; junction bases with no gene match: 8. CDR1 and CDR2 from the germline V gene are MDHEN and SYDVKM. The CDR3 region is CASSPAGGGSSYNEQFF. The CDR3, as DNA: TGTGCCAGCAGTCCAGCGGGGGGCGGGAGCTCCTACAATGAGCAGTTCTTC.

The rearrangement uses TRBV27 and TRBJ1-1, with D uncertain. Germline CDR1 is MNHEY and CDR2 is SMNVEV (reference sequence). There are 13 residues in the CDR3. Trimming stripped 0 bases from V and 7 bases from J, with 9 bases between. Here the CDR3 reads CASSLSKTNEAFF. CDR3 DNA: TGTGCCAGCAGTTTATCGAAGACAAATGAAGCTTTCTTT.

This chain connects TRBV19 to TRBJ2-3, with D possibly being TRBD2 (5 bases). Deletions cut 4 bases from V and 4 bases from J, with 15 bases between. Germline-derived CDR1 and CDR2 are LNHDA and SQIVND (reference sequence). This CDR3 has 15 residues. The CDR3 region has the DNA TGTGCCAGTAGTAATGGGCCCACAGCGGCAGATACGCAGTATTTT. It is translated as CASSNGPTAADTQYF.

The chain carries TRBV14 and TRBJ1-2; possibly TRBD1 for D (5 bases). Germline V lookup: CDR1 SGHDN, CDR2 FVKESK. This CDR3 has 20 amino acids. V was pared by 1 base and J by 5 bases, with 29 bases between. The CDR3 DNA reads as TGTGCCAGCAGCCAAGGCCATGAGGTGTGGGGCGCGTTCCCACCTTATGGCTACACCTTC. Translation: CASSQGHEVWGAFPPYGYTF.

The rearrangement joins TRBV4-1 to TRBJ2-7, with a possible D match to TRBD1 (6 bases). The V gene's germline CDR1 is MGHRA and CDR2 YSYEKL. V shed 1 base and J shed 3 bases, with 10 bases lying between them. The CDR3 runs to 14 residues. The CDR3 nucleotides are TGCGCCAGCAGCCAAGTCAGGGGCCTCTACGAGCAGTACTTC. Its translation: CASSQVRGLYEQYF.

The gene calls are TRBV29-1 and TRBJ2-2, with unresolved D. The CDR3 totals 17 residues. Germline CDR1 is SQVTM and CDR2 is ANQGSEA. The V gene lost 0 bases and the J gene lost 0 bases, with 14 bases spanning the gap. The CDR3 loop is CSVEDRFALANTGELFF. The CDR3, as DNA: TGCAGCGTTGAAGATCGGTTCGCCCTCGCGAACACCGGGGAGCTGTTTTTT.

The chain is built from TRBV30 and TRBJ2-6; unclear D gene. The CDR3 runs 14 residues. V lost 0 bases to trimming and J lost 1 base, with 4 bases between them. From germline, CDR1 is GTSNPN and CDR2 SVGIG (reference sequence). The CDR3, as DNA: TGTGCCTGGAGTGTGGGGTCTGGGGCCAACGTCCTGACTTTC. Translation: CAWSVGSGANVLTF.

V gene TRBV6-1 combines with J gene TRBJ2-7; weak D call: TRBD1 (6 bases). The CDR3 runs to 14 residues. V was clipped by 9 bases and J by 0 bases, with 15 bases between them. The germline V gene has CDR1 MNHNS and CDR2 SASEGT. The DNA for the CDR3 is TGTGCCAGTCGAGGTGGGGACACCTCCTACGAGCAGTACTTC. This encodes CASRGGDTSYEQYF.

The chain combines TRBV7-9 with TRBJ2-7; 8 bases match TRBD2. Per the germline V gene, CDR1 is SEHNR and CDR2 is FQNEAQ (reference sequence). This CDR3 region has 13 residues. The V gene end was trimmed by 6 bases and the J gene end by 3 bases; junction bases not matched to a gene: 4. CDR3: CASSQREHYEQYF. The CDR3 region has the DNA TGTGCCAGCAGTCAGCGGGAGCACTACGAGCAGTACTTC. Full variable domain (missing parts from reference TRBV7-9 and TRBJ2-7): DTGVSQNPRHKITKRGQNVTFRCDPISEHNRLYWYRQTLGQGPEFLTYFQNEAQLEKSRLLSDRFSAERPKGSFSTLEIQRTEQGDSAMYLCASSQREHYEQYFGPGTRLTVT.

The chain has TRBV6-6 and TRBJ2-4; D gene ambiguous. Germline V CDR1 and CDR2: MNHNY, SVGAGI (reference sequence). This CDR3 is built from 12 residues. Between the trimmed V and J ends, which lost 9 bases and 3 bases, there was a span of 9 bases. The CDR3 DNA reads as TGTGCCAGAAGAAGGCACAAAAACATTCAGTACTTC. Amino acid sequence: CARRRHKNIQYF.

The genes are TRBV14 and TRBJ2-2; 8 bases line up with TRBD1. V lost 3 bases to trimming and J lost 0 bases; unmatched junction nucleotides: 6. The CDR3 has 17 amino acids. Germline V CDR1 and CDR2: SGHDN, FVKESK. The CDR3 nucleotides are TGTGCCAGCAGCCATCTTGGACAGGGAGCGAACACCGGGGAGCTGTTTTTT. Encoded protein: CASSHLGQGANTGELFF.

The chain joins TRBV3-1 to TRBJ2-1, with 7 nucleotides matching TRBD1. The V gene end was trimmed by 4 bases and the J gene end by 7 bases; junction bases not matched to a gene: 7. There are 14 residues in the CDR3. Germline lookup yields CDR1 LGHDT and CDR2 YNNKEL (reference sequence). The CDR3 protein is CASSLNPGGNEQFF. As DNA, the CDR3 is TGTGCCAGCAGCCTAAACCCAGGGGGTAATGAGCAGTTCTTC.

The chain combines TRBV28 with TRBJ2-2; possibly TRBD1 or TRBD2 for D (5 bases each). The germline CDR1 and CDR2 sequences are MDHEN and SYDVKM. The CDR3 totals 15 residues. The V gene lost 7 bases and the J gene lost 7 bases, with 19 bases spanning the gap. CDR3 protein: CASNLLGRASGELFF. CDR3 coding DNA: TGTGCCAGCAACCTCCTGGGGCGGGCTAGCGGGGAGCTGTTTTTT.

The chain uses TRBV7-9 and TRBJ1-1; 7 nucleotides line up with TRBD1. This CDR3 is 15 amino acids long. The trim removed 4 bases at V and 3 bases at J, leaving 8 bases unmatched. The germline V gene encodes CDR1 SEHNR and CDR2 FQNEAQ (reference sequence). The CDR3 region is CASSSSGGRDTEAFF. CDR3 sequence (DNA): TGTGCCAGCAGCTCCTCAGGGGGGAGGGACACTGAAGCTTTCTTT.

As DNA, the CDR3 is TGTGCCAGCACCGCCCGGACTAGCGGGAGTGGACAAGAGACCCAGTACTTC. Its translation is CASTARTSGSGQETQYF. V is TRBV28 and J is TRBJ2-5, with 13 bases that match TRBD2. J gave up 2 bases and V 7 bases, and 10 bases lay outside the gene matches. CDR3 size: 17 residues. CDR1 and CDR2 (germline): MDHEN, SYDVKM.

The CDR3 nucleotides read TGTGCCAGCAGCTTAAGCACCTCCTACGAGCAGTACTTC. It specifies CASSLSTSYEQYF. J is TRBJ2-7 and V is TRBV7-8; D gene unclear. The CDR3 is 13 amino acids. Germline V gene data show CDR1 as SGHVS and CDR2 as FQNEAQ. V dropped 2 bases and J dropped 0 bases, with 5 bases sitting between them.

The J gene is TRBJ2-1, the V gene TRBV5-1; 10 bases line up with TRBD1. The germline CDR1 and CDR2 sequences are SGHRS and YFSETQ. V was pared by 4 bases and J by 8 bases, with 6 bases of the junction left unmatched. The CDR3 runs to 14 residues. The DNA for the CDR3 is TGCGCCAGCAGCCTGGGACAGGGGTCCGATGAGCAGTTCTTC. This sequence encodes CASSLGQGSDEQFF.

This clonotype was counted a few times. The chain recombines TRBV6-2 or TRBV6-3 with TRBJ1-1; the match to TRBD1 covers 7 bases. The CDR3 totals 14 residues. The V and J ends lost 4 bases and 1 base, in that order; junction bases with no gene match: 3. Germline CDR1 reads MNHEY; CDR2 reads SVGEGT. Written as DNA, the CDR3 is TGTGCCAGCAGTTTGGACAGGCCGAACACTGAAGCTTTCTTT. Translation: CASSLDRPNTEAFF.

J is TRBJ1-2 and V is TRBV5-4; maybe TRBD1 (6 bases). The germline V and J ends were trimmed by 0 bases and 3 bases, with 9 bases remaining between them. Germline CDR1 reads SGHNT; CDR2 reads YYREEE (reference sequence). The CDR3 is 14 residues long. The CDR3 sequence: CASSLAPGDYGYTF. DNA of the CDR3: TGTGCCAGCAGCTTGGCCCCAGGGGACTATGGCTACACCTTC. Together with reference TRBV5-4 and TRBJ1-2, the CDR3 gives the full variable domain: ETGVTQSPTHLIKTRGQQVTLRCSSQSGHNTVSWYQQALGQGPQFIFQYYREEENGRGNFPPRFSGLQFPNYSSELNVNALELDDSALYLCASSLAPGDYGYTFGSGTRLTVV.

The genes are TRBV10-3 and TRBJ2-7, with a tentative D call TRBD2 (6 bases). Germline V gene data show CDR1 as ENHRY and CDR2 as SYGVKD. Trimming shortened V by 6 bases and J by 2 bases, and 8 bases separated the two germline ends. The CDR3 loop spans 12 amino acids. The CDR3 is CAIRDYTYEQYF. For the CDR3, the DNA is TGTGCCATCAGGGACTATACCTACGAGCAGTACTTC.

The CDR3 reads CASSYSWDNEQFF. CDR3 nucleotides: TGTGCCAGCAGTTACTCGTGGGACAATGAGCAGTTCTTC. The rearrangement uses TRBV6-5 and TRBJ2-1; no definite D call. This CDR3 contains 13 residues. Trimming shortened V by 0 bases and J by 5 bases, and 5 bases separated the two germline ends. Per germline, CDR1 MNHEY and CDR2 SVGAGI.

This clonotype has more than one count but fewer than ten. The rearrangement joins TRBV6-5 to TRBJ2-5, with 10 bases identical to TRBD2. The germline V gene has CDR1 MNHEY and CDR2 SVGAGI. The V gene end was trimmed by 6 bases and the J gene end by 4 bases; junction bases not matched to a gene: 2. This CDR3 is 13 amino acids long. CDR3 DNA sequence: TGTGCCAGCAGGCTAGCGGGGGTAGAGACCCAGTACTTC. Translating it yields CASRLAGVETQYF.

The V call is TRBV19, the J call TRBJ1-5, with TRBD1 as a possible D gene (5 bases). The ends were cut back, 7 bases at V and 1 base at J, with 11 bases in the middle. This CDR3 is built from 14 residues. CDR1 and CDR2 from the germline V gene are LNHDA and SQIVND (reference sequence). The CDR3 coding sequence is TGTGCCAGTAACCCAGGGCTAAGCAATCAGCCCCAGCATTTT. As protein: CASNPGLSNQPQHF.